This passage covers 4 T cell receptor beta chains from one sample sequenced in a study of human thymus T cells. Clones were sequenced by immunoSEQ multiplex PCR, and TCRdb holds only the in-frame ones, with some missing. This table has some 120,000 clones, around 96% appearing once. The study used thymus tissue resected during corrective heart surgery. The specimen was thymus tissue. The receptors here all came from a boy younger than two with a congenital heart defect but otherwise immunologically healthy.

This chain's CDR3 is CARSGRGFEQYF. Written as DNA, the CDR3 is TGTGCCAGAAGCGGACGGGGGTTCGAGCAGTACTTC. The chain uses TRBV5-3 and TRBJ2-7, with D possibly TRBD2 on 6 matching bases. TRBV5-3 is classed as an ORF, of uncertain function. CDR3 length equals 12 residues. Trimming took 4 bases from V and 6 from J, leaving 11 bases between them.

The chain links TRBV5-4 to TRBJ2-2, with 15 bases that match TRBD2. Germline CDR1 is SGHNT and CDR2 is YYREEE (reference sequence). The ends lost 2 bases at V and 1 base at J; junction bases unmatched: 9. The CDR3 has 20 amino acids. CDR3 in DNA: TGTGCCAGCAGCTTAGTTAAGGGACTAGCGGGGGGAAGGAACACCGGGGAGCTGTTTTTT. This sequence encodes CASSLVKGLAGGRNTGELFF. The whole variable domain, remainder taken from reference TRBV5-4 and TRBJ2-2, is ETGVTQSPTHLIKTRGQQVTLRCSSQSGHNTVSWYQQALGQGPQFIFQYYREEENGRGNFPPRFSGLQFPNYSSELNVNALELDDSALYLCASSLVKGLAGGRNTGELFFGEGSRLTVL.

V is TRBV6-6 and J is TRBJ1-2; D is perhaps TRBD1 (5 bases). The CDR3 is 15 residues long. Trimming took 7 bases from V and 4 from J, leaving 19 bases between them. Germline CDR1 reads MNHNY; CDR2 reads SVGAGI (reference sequence). The CDR3 nucleotides read TGTGCCAGCAACCCACAGGAGCTCCCGTTCTATGGCTACACCTTC. It encodes CASNPQELPFYGYTF.

The chain recombines TRBV27 with TRBJ2-7; D is unresolved. Germline V gene lookup returns CDR1 MNHEY and CDR2 SMNVEV (reference sequence). CDR3 length: 13 residues. Trimming cost V 2 bases and J 5 bases, with 10 bases left between them. CDR3 DNA: TGTGCCAGCAGTTTAACCGGGTGGGACGAGCAGTACTTC. This codes for CASSLTGWDEQYF.